This is a list of T cell receptor beta chains from one sample in a study of T cells in Graves' hyperthyroidism and ophthalmopathy. TCRdb passed the multiplex PCR reads through MiXCR, listing each CDR3 protein once. The sample lists hundreds of thousands of distinct CDR3 sequences; more than 12% were seen once. The sequenced material came from blood. The receptor source for this set is a woman between 25 and 40 years old with Graves' hyperthyroidism. Both conserved end residues are part of each CDR3. D genes are given only for firm matches. Size tells how often a clone was seen (once, few, many) or the class of an expanded clone, and some rows leave it out.

TRBJ2-7	TRBV2	TRBD2	few	CASTEVLAGVSEQYF	TGTGCCAGCACTGAAGTACTAGCGGGAGTTTCCGAGCAGTACTTC
TRBJ2-7	TRBV6-1	TRBD2	many	CASSWTSGRSGYEQYF	TGTGCCAGCAGTTGGACTAGCGGGAGGTCGGGCTACGAGCAGTACTTC
TRBJ2-7	TRBV28	NA	many	CASRLERGSDEQYF	TGTGCCAGCAGACTTGAAAGGGGCTCCGACGAGCAGTACTTC
TRBJ2-1	TRBV9	TRBD2	NA	CASSVAPGREQFF	TGTGCCAGCAGCGTAGCTCCCGGGAGGGAGCAGTTCTTC
TRBJ2-5	TRBV5-1	TRBD2	NA	CASCPTSGSGETQYF	TGCGCCAGCTGCCCGACTAGCGGGAGCGGAGAGACCCAGTACTTC
TRBJ2-1	TRBV2	NA	few	CASSVDEQFF	TGTGCCAGCAGTGTGGATGAGCAGTTCTTC
TRBJ1-5	TRBV6-6	NA	many	CASSYKSATYSNQPQHF	TGTGCCAGCAGTTACAAATCAGCAACCTATAGCAATCAGCCCCAGCATTTT
TRBJ1-4	TRBV24-1	NA	few	CATSPGRDIGEKLFF	TGTGCCACCAGTCCAGGTCGGGACATTGGTGAAAAACTGTTTTTT
TRBJ1-1	TRBV19	NA	NA	CASSTQGIGEAFF	TGTGCCAGTAGTACGCAGGGGATCGGTGAAGCTTTCTTT
TRBJ2-3	TRBV11-2	TRBD1	NA	CASSLSRTGATDTQYF	TGTGCCAGCAGCTTAAGTCGGACAGGGGCAACAGATACGCAGTATTTT
TRBJ2-7	TRBV5-1	NA	many	CASSLASGPIYEQYF	TGCGCCAGCAGCTTGGCTTCGGGCCCTATCTACGAGCAGTACTTC
TRBJ2-2	TRBV20-1	TRBD2	NA	CSASLTGLAGAGELFF	TGCAGTGCTAGTTTGACGGGACTAGCGGGAGCCGGGGAGCTGTTTTTT
TRBJ1-2	TRBV12-3/TRBV12-4	NA	many	CASSFEEMGGYTF	TGTGCCAGCAGTTTCGAGGAAATGGGTGGCTACACCTTC
TRBJ1-6	TRBV28	NA	many	CASTLSVNNSPLHF	TGTGCCAGCACTCTATCCGTTAATAATTCACCCCTCCACTTT
TRBJ2-7	TRBV29-1	NA	once	CSVSAPTGNSYEQYF	TGCAGCGTTTCGGCCCCTACAGGCAATTCCTACGAGCAGTACTTC
TRBJ1-4	TRBV7-2	NA	many	CASSLGQTATNEKLFF	TGTGCCAGCAGCTTAGGTCAGACAGCAACTAATGAAAAACTGTTTTTT
TRBJ1-3	TRBV30	TRBD1	NA	CAWRGQIGNTIYF	TGTGCCTGGAGGGGACAGATTGGAAACACCATATATTTT
TRBJ2-7	TRBV27	NA	many	CASRADGTYEQYF	TGTGCCAGCAGGGCAGACGGGACCTACGAGCAGTACTTC
TRBJ2-1	TRBV5-1	TRBD2	few	CASSASSGPYNEQFF	TGCGCCAGCAGCGCCTCTAGCGGACCCTACAATGAGCAGTTCTTC
TRBJ2-3	TRBV6-1	TRBD1	few	CASNTDRGKTTDTQYF	TGTGCCAGCAATACAGACAGGGGCAAGACCACAGATACGCAGTATTTT
TRBJ2-1	TRBV29-1	TRBD2	many	CSVEVYSGSSYNEQFF	TGCAGCGTTGAAGTCTATAGCGGGAGTTCCTACAATGAGCAGTTCTTC
TRBJ1-6	TRBV28	NA	few	CASSLALGYGYNSPLHF	TGTGCCAGCAGTTTAGCGCTAGGTTACGGCTATAATTCACCCCTCCACTTT
TRBJ2-1	TRBV11-2	TRBD1	many	CASSLGQGPSSYNEQFF	TGTGCCAGCAGCTTAGGACAGGGACCGAGCTCCTACAATGAGCAGTTCTTC
TRBJ2-5	TRBV6-1	NA	NA	CASSEVVGSYQETQYF	TGTGCCAGCAGTGAGGTGGTGGGCAGCTATCAAGAGACCCAGTACTTC
TRBJ2-3	TRBV10-3	NA	NA	CAISERGTTDTQYF	TGTGCCATCAGTGAGAGGGGGACCACAGATACGCAGTATTTT
TRBJ1-1	TRBV7-9	TRBD1	few	CASSSPSTGITEAFF	TGTGCCAGCAGCTCCCCCTCGACAGGGATCACTGAAGCTTTCTTT
TRBJ1-6	TRBV20-1	NA	many	CSARDTGRSLHF	TGCAGTGCTAGAGATACAGGGAGGTCCCTCCACTTT
TRBJ2-3	TRBV20-1	NA	many	CSARDRPSLSTDTQYF	TGCAGTGCTAGAGATAGGCCTAGCCTGAGCACAGATACGCAGTATTTT
TRBJ2-3	TRBV27	NA	many	CASSFGSTDTQYF	TGTGCCAGCAGTTTCGGTAGCACAGATACGCAGTATTTT
TRBJ2-5	TRBV11-2	TRBD2	many	CASSLSGRAETQYF	TGTGCCAGCAGCCTGAGCGGGAGAGCGGAGACCCAGTACTTC
TRBJ1-6	TRBV19	NA	NA	CASRTAGSSYNSPLHF	TGTGCCAGTAGAACGGCCGGGAGCTCCTATAATTCACCCCTCCACTTT
TRBJ2-7	TRBV20-1	NA	many	CSAGRDLSLYEQYF	TGCAGTGCAGGACGGGACTTAAGTCTCTACGAGCAGTACTTC
TRBJ1-4	TRBV9	NA	NA	CASSVGGPNEKLFF	TGTGCCAGCAGCGTAGGGGGCCCTAATGAAAAACTGTTTTTT
TRBJ2-7	TRBV7-9	NA	NA	CASSLAASPYEQYF	TGTGCCAGCAGCTTAGCGGCCTCCCCCTACGAGCAGTACTTC
TRBJ2-7	TRBV7-9	NA	many	CASSLARDHEQYF	TGTGCCAGCAGCTTAGCCCGGGACCACGAGCAGTACTTC
TRBJ1-5	TRBV28	NA	many	CASSLTNQPQHF	TGTGCCAGCAGTTTAACGAATCAGCCCCAGCATTTT
TRBJ2-3	TRBV19	NA	NA	CASSPSTPRRTPTDTQYF	TGTGCCAGTAGTCCAAGTACCCCCCGGAGGACCCCCACAGATACGCAGTATTTT
TRBJ2-7	TRBV7-2	NA	many	CATEGQSYEQYF	TGTGCCACTGAAGGACAGAGCTACGAGCAGTACTTC
TRBJ2-7	TRBV28	TRBD2	many	CASSFLGVGGRVYEQYF	TGTGCCAGCAGTTTTTTGGGTGTCGGCGGGAGAGTCTACGAGCAGTACTTC
TRBJ2-7	TRBV29-1	TRBD2	NA	CSVVFISGTYEQYF	TGCAGCGTTGTATTTATTAGCGGGACCTACGAGCAGTACTTC
TRBJ2-1	TRBV29-1	TRBD2	few	CSVEDLLAEYNEQFF	TGCAGCGTTGAAGATCTGCTAGCGGAGTACAATGAGCAGTTCTTC
TRBJ2-7	TRBV10-1	NA	few	CASSESAFYEQYF	TGCGCCAGCAGTGAGTCTGCCTTCTACGAGCAGTACTTC
TRBJ2-7	TRBV11-2	TRBD2	many	CASSFPRASGTLYEQYF	TGTGCCAGCAGCTTCCCCCGTGCTAGCGGGACCTTATACGAGCAGTACTTC
TRBJ2-7	TRBV7-6	TRBD2	once	CASSLLAGPSYEQYF	TGTGCCAGCAGCTTACTAGCGGGACCGTCCTACGAGCAGTACTTC
TRBJ1-5	TRBV28	NA	few	CASSLRLSNQPQHF	TGTGCCAGCAGTTTAAGGTTGAGCAATCAGCCCCAGCATTTT
TRBJ1-1	TRBV29-1	TRBD1	few	CSVGQGALNTEAFF	TGCAGCGTTGGGCAGGGGGCCCTGAACACTGAAGCTTTCTTT
TRBJ1-5	TRBV28	NA	NA	CASSLRLLGPQHF	TGTGCCAGCAGTTTACGATTACTCGGGCCCCAGCATTTT